This T cell receptor beta chain was observed in a study of cytotoxic CD8 clonotypes in ibrutinib-treated CLL. Background on the study: Partial response was seen in some 24 patients and complete response in 2; after median about 68 months, about 14 stayed remitted, around 12 progressed.

V was cut by 3 bases and J by 7 bases, with 15 bases left in between. CDR1 is MNHNS, CDR2 SASEGT, per germline. The CDR3 extends over 14 amino acids. Measured with immunoSEQ multiplex PCR; TCRdb has only the in-frame clones, and not every one. The sample carries under 150,000 clones, more than 85% recorded once. This clone was detected only a few times. The receptor was derived from a human donor with chronic lymphocytic leukemia. The chain has TRBV6-1 and TRBJ1-2; weak D call: TRBD1 (5 bases). This specimen consisted of PBMCs, obtained after 12 months of ibrutinib treatment. The CDR3 DNA reads TGTGCCAGCAGTGAGGGGGGTTCTAGGGCTGGCTACACCTTC. It is translated as CASSEGGSRAGYTF.